Presented here are 23 T cell receptor beta chains from one specimen sequenced in a study of shared clonotypes between healthy human individuals (dated by TCRdb to 2020 to 2022). The method behind the library was the immunoSEQ multiplex PCR assay. Entries here come from immuneACCESS through TCRdb and include only in-frame sequences with V and J called. Some clones fail to appear in such tables; in the studies checked, an unresolved V gene covers under half of the shortfall, and the cause of the remainder is unknown. Within this sample are roughly 2,500,000 clones, with approximately 93% of them counted one time only. Of the sample, approximately 0.35% is held by the ten largest clones. Sequenced material: naive CD4+ T cells from PBMCs. Sample cell subset or site, as interpreted from the label and publication: CD45RA+ positively selected. Every receptor here comes from a man younger than 35 in good health. Some clones in this sample may be carry-over from other donors' samples.

The chain employs TRBV4-3 and TRBJ2-7; 8 bases match TRBD2. The germline V gene has CDR1 LGHNA and CDR2 YSLEER. The V segment lost 3 bases and the J segment 4 bases; nucleotides outside the gene matches: 8. CDR3 length: 15 amino acids. The CDR3 protein is CASSQTSGREYEQYF. The CDR3 nucleotides read TGCGCCAGCAGCCAGACCAGCGGGAGAGAATACGAGCAGTACTTC.

The chain uses TRBV4-1 and TRBJ1-5; 7 positions match TRBD1. The CDR3 spans 18 residues. Trimming removed 0 bases from V and 0 bases from J; junction bases left unmatched: 8. Germline V lookup: CDR1 MGHRA, CDR2 YSYEKL. The CDR3 reads CASSQDRGPGGSNQPQHF. Here the CDR3 DNA reads TGCGCCAGCAGCCAAGATAGGGGGCCAGGGGGTAGCAATCAGCCCCAGCATTTT.

The chain couples TRBV18 to TRBJ2-3, with D perhaps matching TRBD1 (6 bases). Trimming took 3 bases from V and 0 from J, leaving 13 bases between them. Germline CDR1 KGHSH, CDR2 LQKENI. The CDR3 has 16 residues. Here the CDR3 reads CASSPRTELSTDTQYF. The CDR3 region has the DNA TGTGCCAGCTCACCTAGGACAGAGCTTAGCACAGATACGCAGTATTTT.

The gene calls are TRBV28 and TRBJ2-7, with a tentative D call TRBD2 (6 bases). V dropped 5 bases and J dropped 2 bases, with 19 bases sitting between them. Germline V gives CDR1 MDHEN, CDR2 SYDVKM. The CDR3 length is 16 residues. The CDR3 spells CASSTPRAGRTYEQYF. The DNA of the CDR3 is TGTGCCAGCAGTACACCTCGGGCAGGGAGGACCTACGAGCAGTACTTC.

CDR3 bases: TGTGCCAGCAGCTTTGTTAGGGGGACTGAAGCTTTCTTT. Translated, it gives CASSFVRGTEAFF. The J gene is TRBJ1-1, the V gene TRBV11-1; D possibly corresponds to TRBD1 (6 bases). The V end lost 3 bases, the J end lost 5 bases, and 10 bases lay between the germline ends. The CDR3 is made up of 13 amino acids. Germline CDR1 and CDR2: SGHAT and FQDESV (reference sequence).

The genes are TRBV7-2 and TRBJ2-1; perhaps D is TRBD1 or TRBD2 (5 bases each). The CDR3 consists of 15 residues. Per germline, CDR1 SGHTA and CDR2 FQGNSA. Trimming took 4 bases from V and 6 from J, leaving 16 bases between them. The CDR3 DNA is TGTGCCAGCAGCTCCGGGACGGGAAGATTCAATGAGCAGTTCTTC. Translation gives CASSSGTGRFNEQFF.

In the case of this clone: The junction does not match germline at one end; this may be a read error. The V and J genes are TRBV7-2 and TRBJ2-1, with D maybe TRBD1 (6 bases). Germline V gives CDR1 SGHTA, CDR2 FQGNSA. The CDR3 is 13 amino acids. The CDR3 spells CASSLGSGQGHVF. CDR3 in DNA: TGTGCCAGCAGCTTAGGTTCGGGGCAGGGACACGTCTTC. The full variable domain, in which reference TRBV7-2 and TRBJ2-1 provide the parts outside the CDR3, is GAGVSQSPSNKVTEKGKDVELRCDPISGHTALYWYRQSLGQGLEFLIYFQGNSAPDKSGLPSDRFSAERTGGSVSTLTIQRTQQEDSAVYLCASSLGSGQGHVFGPGTRLTVL.

V is TRBV19 and J is TRBJ1-2; D uncertain. Trimming took off 3 bases at V and 3 bases at J, with 11 bases between the two ends. The germline gives CDR1 LNHDA, CDR2 SQIVND (reference sequence). The CDR3 has 14 amino acids. CDR3 loop: CASSIPRNDYGYTF. The CDR3 bases are TGTGCCAGTAGTATCCCCAGGAACGACTATGGCTACACCTTC.

In nucleotides, the CDR3 is TGTGCCAGCAGTGTTGGCCAGGGGGTCTACGAGCAGTACTTC. It encodes CASSVGQGVYEQYF. The gene calls are TRBV2 and TRBJ2-7, with 7 bases identical to TRBD1. The germline CDR1 and CDR2 sequences are SNHLY and FYNNEI. The CDR3 runs to 14 residues. Germline trimming cut 4 bases from V and 3 bases from J; bases unmatched to any gene: 6.

The V and J genes are TRBV27 and TRBJ1-3; D not certain. In germline, CDR1 is MNHEY, CDR2 SMNVEV (reference sequence). CDR3 length: 13 residues. Deletions cut 4 bases from V and 4 bases from J, with 8 bases between. CDR3 residues: CASSSHSGNTIYF. The DNA of the CDR3 is TGTGCCAGCAGTTCTCACAGCGGAAACACCATATATTTT.

J is TRBJ2-7 and V is TRBV28; D unresolved. The CDR3 totals 15 residues. The V end lost 3 bases, the J end lost 3 bases, and 15 bases lay between the germline ends. Germline loops: CDR1 MDHEN, CDR2 SYDVKM. The CDR3 DNA reads TGTGCCAGCAGTTTGTTGGGCGTCCCAAACTACGAGCAGTACTTC. This sequence encodes CASSLLGVPNYEQYF.

The V call is TRBV6-6, the J call TRBJ2-3; unclear D gene. Looked up from germline, CDR1 is MNHNY and CDR2 is SVGAGI (reference sequence). V was cut by 6 bases and J by 2 bases, with 12 bases left in between. The CDR3 consists of 14 residues. The CDR3 loop is CASSWVPNTDTQYF. In DNA form, the CDR3 reads TGTGCCAGCAGCTGGGTTCCCAACACAGATACGCAGTATTTT.

Comments on this clone: The same CDR3 also results from other DNA sequences found in this sample. CDR3 bases: TGTGCCAGCAGCTTAGTCGGGACAGCCTACAATGAGCAGTTCTTC. Translated: CASSLVGTAYNEQFF. The chain is built from TRBV7-3 and TRBJ2-1; 7 bases are a match to TRBD1. CDR1 and CDR2 from the germline V gene are SGHTA and FQGTGA. This CDR3 comprises 15 residues. With V trimmed by 2 bases and J by 2 bases, 3 bases remained unmatched.

The V call is TRBV5-1, the J call TRBJ2-7; 8 bases match TRBD1. CDR1 and CDR2 from the germline V gene are SGHRS and YFSETQ. The CDR3 has 15 amino acids. Germline trimming cut 1 base from V and 6 bases from J; bases unmatched to any gene: 9. The CDR3 loop is CASSLLVGQDGEQYF. DNA of the CDR3: TGCGCCAGCAGCTTGCTGGTGGGACAGGACGGCGAGCAGTACTTC.

The chain combines TRBV11-2 with TRBJ2-7, with D maybe TRBD2 (5 bases). The CDR3 totals 15 residues. Germline V gene lookup returns CDR1 SGHAT and CDR2 FQNNGV. V was cut by 1 base and J by 2 bases, with 12 bases left in between. CDR3 nucleotides: TGTGCCAGCAGCTTAGTTACGGGAACCACCTACGAGCAGTACTTC. This sequence encodes CASSLVTGTTYEQYF.

The V gene is TRBV27, the J gene TRBJ2-7; 11 bases map to TRBD2. The V and J ends lost 6 bases and 5 bases, in that order; junction bases with no gene match: 12. The CDR3 sequence is 16 residues long. Germline V lookup: CDR1 MNHEY, CDR2 SMNVEV (reference sequence). CDR3 residues: CASSPGAIAGGNEQYF. CDR3 sequence (DNA): TGTGCCAGCAGCCCAGGTGCTATAGCGGGAGGGAACGAGCAGTACTTC.

This clone was recorded once. The gene calls are TRBV2 and TRBJ1-5; the D is unclear. This CDR3 has 11 residues. V shed 4 bases and J shed 9 bases, with 7 bases lying between them. CDR1 is SNHLY, CDR2 FYNNEI, per germline. The CDR3 here is CASSVGPPQHF. The CDR3 DNA reads as TGTGCCAGCAGTGTCGGCCCGCCCCAGCATTTT.

This chain links TRBV5-4 with TRBJ2-3; D possibly corresponds to TRBD1 (5 bases). Germline V CDR1 and CDR2: SGHNT, YYREEE (reference sequence). The CDR3 consists of 17 residues. V lost 4 bases and J 0 bases, leaving 18 bases between the germline ends. In DNA form, the CDR3 reads TGTGCCAGCAGCCCCCCGGGTCAGGGCCTTAGCACAGATACGCAGTATTTT. The encoded protein is CASSPPGQGLSTDTQYF.

The CDR3 DNA is TGTGCCATCAACCCGGACGGGGGATCTAGCGGGAGGAGCGAGCAGTACTTC. Its protein product is CAINPDGGSSGRSEQYF. The V call is TRBV10-3, the J call TRBJ2-7, with 11 positions matching TRBD2. The CDR3 covers 17 residues. CDR1 and CDR2 from the germline V gene are ENHRY and SYGVKD. The ends lost 7 bases at V and 6 bases at J; junction bases unmatched: 17.

This rearrangement joins TRBV30 to TRBJ2-1; TRBD1 is a possible D gene (5 bases). CDR3 length: 12 residues. V was cut by 1 base and J by 9 bases, with 10 bases left in between. CDR1 is GTSNPN and CDR2 is SVGIG in the germline V gene (reference sequence). CDR3 region: CAWSGQYLEQFF. The DNA of the CDR3 is TGTGCCTGGAGTGGACAGTATCTTGAGCAGTTCTTC.

The chain couples TRBV27 to TRBJ2-3; D is perhaps TRBD1 (6 bases). The CDR3 extends over 16 amino acids. With 5 bases removed from V and 0 bases from J, the gap between germline ends came to 15 bases. Germline V gene data show CDR1 as MNHEY and CDR2 as SMNVEV (reference sequence). This CDR3 is CASSIIGTRSTDTQYF. The CDR3 DNA follows: TGTGCCAGCAGTATTATAGGGACAAGAAGCACAGATACGCAGTATTTT.

The chain combines TRBV6-1 with TRBJ2-7; 16 nucleotides match TRBD2. The CDR3 is made up of 17 amino acids. J was trimmed by 6 bases and V by 4 bases; bases with no gene match: 9. Germline CDR1 is MNHNS and CDR2 is SASEGT. This CDR3 reads CASSVGLAGGPALEQYF. In DNA form, the CDR3 reads TGTGCCAGCAGTGTGGGACTAGCGGGAGGGCCTGCGCTCGAGCAGTACTTC.

The rearrangement uses TRBV11-2 and TRBJ2-7; D gene uncertain. From germline, CDR1 is SGHAT and CDR2 FQNNGV. This CDR3 is 14 amino acids long. The V end was cut by 6 bases, the J end by 6 bases, with 18 bases between. Written as DNA, the CDR3 is TGTGCCAGCAGTCGACATCTCGCTGTGCGCGAGCAGTACTTC. It is translated as CASSRHLAVREQYF.